This T cell receptor (beta chain) was found in a study of blood T cell repertoires in COVID-19. Across the whole study: Donors in the United States, Italy and Spain gave samples during acute or convalescent COVID-19. T cells, B-cell-depleted T cells, or PBMCs provided the cDNA or gDNA that served as material.

As processed by the authors: Amplification with reference gene primers provided the estimates of nucleated cell counts. Here immunoSEQ multiplex PCR was the method, and the copy in TCRdb shows in-frame clones only, minus some. V, J and clone size derive from that table, while D and trimming were established from the DNA sequence. The table has over 600,000 clones, about 87% seen once. This receptor was taken from a woman aged 18-30 years with acute or convalescent COVID-19. Sequenced material: peripheral blood.

CDR3 sequence: CASSPGGLGPGTQYF. Here the CDR3 DNA reads TGTGCCAGCAGCCCGGGGGGACTAGGCCCAGGTACGCAGTATTTT. This chain links TRBV9 with TRBJ2-3; 8 bases map to TRBD2. After removal of 4 bases from V and 8 bases from J, the junction contained 12 bases not matched to a gene. The CDR3 totals 15 residues. Germline values: CDR1 SGDLS, CDR2 YYNGEE.